Sequencing of this T cell receptor beta chain was carried out in a study of shared clonotypes between healthy human individuals. Overall study results and limits: Limited genetic and exposure-history diversity came from having few donors.

Some clones are missing from TCRdb's copy, which holds only in-frame ones; the method was immunoSEQ multiplex PCR. The sample lists around 430,000 clones, 70% to 80% occurring once. Genomic DNA of unsorted samples came from some 90 million PBMCs. Germline lookup yields CDR1 SNHLY and CDR2 FYNNEI. The J segment lost 6 bases and the V segment lost 6 bases, leaving 8 bases of the junction unmatched. This CDR3 has 15 amino acids. Comments on this clone: Its antigen is as yet unknown.

Source material: PBMCs. This sequence was found in a woman aged 40 to 49 in good health. Some clones in this sample may be carry-over from other donors' samples. The chain carries TRBV2 and TRBJ1-2; the match to TRBD1 covers 12 bases. The CDR3 protein is CASSRDRGQIDGYTF. CDR3 nucleotides: TGTGCCAGCAGCCGGGACAGGGGGCAGATTGATGGCTACACCTTC.